The sequence of this T cell receptor beta chain was determined in a study of cytomegalovirus exposure and HLA in healthy donors. 60 Vbeta and 13 Jbeta primers were used in PCR. TCRdb keeps only in-frame clones here, not all; method: immunoSEQ multiplex PCR. The table shows approximately 260,000 clones, with 85% to 95% occurring only once. About this clone itself: Its cognate antigen is unknown.

CDR1 and CDR2 from the germline V gene are SGHRS and YFSETQ. CDR3 length: 21 residues. The V gene end was trimmed by 3 bases and the J gene end by 2 bases; junction bases not matched to a gene: 15. Study findings and constraints: Reports credit the classifier with highly specific, highly sensitive diagnosis of cytomegalovirus status.

Sequences were obtained from PBMCs. The chain couples TRBV5-1 to TRBJ2-6; 12 bases are a match to TRBD1. The sequence was obtained from a girl aged 2 to 9 in good health and CMV-seronegative. CDR3 bases: TGCGCCAGCAGCTCCACCCTTTCCCCCGGGACAGGGGGCGCTGGGGCCAACGTCCTGACTTTC. Protein: CASSSTLSPGTGGAGANVLTF.